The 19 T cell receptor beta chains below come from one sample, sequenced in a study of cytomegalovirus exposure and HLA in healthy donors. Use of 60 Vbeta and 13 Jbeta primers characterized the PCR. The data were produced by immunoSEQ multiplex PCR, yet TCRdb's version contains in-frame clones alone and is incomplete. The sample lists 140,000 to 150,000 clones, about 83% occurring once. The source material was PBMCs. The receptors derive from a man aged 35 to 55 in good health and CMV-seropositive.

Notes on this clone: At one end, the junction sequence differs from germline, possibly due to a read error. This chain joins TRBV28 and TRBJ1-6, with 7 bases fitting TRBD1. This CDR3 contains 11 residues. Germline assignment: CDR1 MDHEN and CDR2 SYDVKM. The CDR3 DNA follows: TGTGCCAGCAGCTACGGACAGGTCGTAGACTTT. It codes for CASSYGQVVDF.

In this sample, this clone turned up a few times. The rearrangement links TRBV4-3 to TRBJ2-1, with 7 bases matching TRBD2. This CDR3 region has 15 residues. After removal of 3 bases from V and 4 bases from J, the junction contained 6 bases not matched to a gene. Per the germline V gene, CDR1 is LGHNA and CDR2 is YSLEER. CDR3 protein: CASSQSQRDYNEQFF. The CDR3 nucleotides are TGCGCCAGCAGCCAGTCTCAGCGGGATTACAATGAGCAGTTCTTC.

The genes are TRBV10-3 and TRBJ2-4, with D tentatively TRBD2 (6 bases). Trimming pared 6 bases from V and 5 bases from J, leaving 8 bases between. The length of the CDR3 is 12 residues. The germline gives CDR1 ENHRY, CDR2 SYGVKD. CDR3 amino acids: CAISGSENIQYF. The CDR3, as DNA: TGTGCCATCAGCGGGAGCGAAAACATTCAGTACTTC.

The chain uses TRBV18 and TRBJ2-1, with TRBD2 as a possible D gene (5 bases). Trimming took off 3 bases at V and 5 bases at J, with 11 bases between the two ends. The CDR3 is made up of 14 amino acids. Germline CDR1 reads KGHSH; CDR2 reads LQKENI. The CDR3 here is CASSPLRRDNEQFF. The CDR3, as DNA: TGTGCCAGCTCACCGCTGCGGCGGGACAATGAGCAGTTCTTC.

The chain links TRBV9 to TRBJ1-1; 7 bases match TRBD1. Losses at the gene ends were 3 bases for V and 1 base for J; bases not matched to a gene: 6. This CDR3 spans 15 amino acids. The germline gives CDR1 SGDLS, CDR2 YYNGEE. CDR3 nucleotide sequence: TGTGCCAGCAGCGCTTTATCAGGGGGGAACACTGAAGCTTTCTTT. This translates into CASSALSGGNTEAFF.

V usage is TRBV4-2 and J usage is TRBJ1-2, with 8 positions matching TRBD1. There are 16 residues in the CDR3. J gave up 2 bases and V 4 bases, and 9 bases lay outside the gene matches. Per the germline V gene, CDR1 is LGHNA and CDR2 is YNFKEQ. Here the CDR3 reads CASSPEQGARNYGYTF. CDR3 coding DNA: TGTGCCAGCAGCCCCGAGCAGGGGGCTAGAAACTATGGCTACACCTTC.

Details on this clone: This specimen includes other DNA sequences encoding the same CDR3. The DNA for the CDR3 is TGTGCCAGCAGGAGGGATCCCACCGAAGCTTTCTTT. Protein product: CASRRDPTEAFF. This rearrangement joins TRBV28 to TRBJ1-1; D not certain. Trimming shortened V by 6 bases and J by 8 bases, and 13 bases separated the two germline ends. Germline V lookup: CDR1 MDHEN, CDR2 SYDVKM. The CDR3 is made up of 12 amino acids.

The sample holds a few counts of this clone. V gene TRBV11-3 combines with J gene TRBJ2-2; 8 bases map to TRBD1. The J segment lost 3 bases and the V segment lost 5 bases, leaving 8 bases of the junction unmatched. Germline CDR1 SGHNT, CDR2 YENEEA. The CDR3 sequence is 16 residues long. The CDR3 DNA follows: TGTGCCAGCAGCACCGCTGGACAGGGATACACCGGGGAGCTGTTTTTT. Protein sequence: CASSTAGQGYTGELFF.

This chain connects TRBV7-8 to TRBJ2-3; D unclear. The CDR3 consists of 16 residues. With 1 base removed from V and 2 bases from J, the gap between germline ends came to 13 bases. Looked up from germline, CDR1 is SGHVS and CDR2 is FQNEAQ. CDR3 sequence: CASSLGSGLYTDTQYF. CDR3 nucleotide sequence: TGTGCCAGCAGCTTAGGATCCGGGTTATACACAGATACGCAGTATTTT.

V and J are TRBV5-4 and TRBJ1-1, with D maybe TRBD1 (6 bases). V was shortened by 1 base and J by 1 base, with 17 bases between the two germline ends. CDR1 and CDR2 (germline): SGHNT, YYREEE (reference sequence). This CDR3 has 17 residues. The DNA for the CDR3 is TGTGCCAGCAGCTTGTATCTGGGGGCGAAGGGGAACACTGAAGCTTTCTTT. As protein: CASSLYLGAKGNTEAFF.

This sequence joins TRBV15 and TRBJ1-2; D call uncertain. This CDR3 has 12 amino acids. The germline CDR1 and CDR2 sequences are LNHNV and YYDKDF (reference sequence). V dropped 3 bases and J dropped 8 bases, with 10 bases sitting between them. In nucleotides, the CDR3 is TGTGCCACCAGCAGGGGCCTCGTGGGCTACACCTTC. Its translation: CATSRGLVGYTF.

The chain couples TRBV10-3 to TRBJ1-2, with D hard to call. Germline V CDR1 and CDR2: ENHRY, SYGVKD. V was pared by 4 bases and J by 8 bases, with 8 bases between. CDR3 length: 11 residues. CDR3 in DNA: TGTGCCATCAGTGTTGAGGCCGGCTACACCTTC. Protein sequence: CAISVEAGYTF.

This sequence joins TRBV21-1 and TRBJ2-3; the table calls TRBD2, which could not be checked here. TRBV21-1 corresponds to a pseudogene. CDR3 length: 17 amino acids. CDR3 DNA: TGTGCCAGCAGACACGACTACCATAGCGGGAGGGGAGATACGCAGTATTTT. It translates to CASRHDYHSGRGDTQYF.

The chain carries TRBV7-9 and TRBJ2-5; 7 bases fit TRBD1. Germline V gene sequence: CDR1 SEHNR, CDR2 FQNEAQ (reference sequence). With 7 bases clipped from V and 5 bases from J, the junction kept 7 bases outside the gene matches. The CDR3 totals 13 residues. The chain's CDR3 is CASTQGRGETQYF. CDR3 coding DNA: TGTGCCAGCACCCAAGGCAGGGGGGAGACCCAGTACTTC.

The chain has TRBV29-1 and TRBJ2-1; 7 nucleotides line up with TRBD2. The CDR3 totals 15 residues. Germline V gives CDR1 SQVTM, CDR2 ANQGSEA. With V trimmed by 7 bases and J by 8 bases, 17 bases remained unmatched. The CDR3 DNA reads TGCAGCGCCCCCTCTCCGGGCGGGAGATTCGATGAGCAGTTCTTC. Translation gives CSAPSPGGRFDEQFF.

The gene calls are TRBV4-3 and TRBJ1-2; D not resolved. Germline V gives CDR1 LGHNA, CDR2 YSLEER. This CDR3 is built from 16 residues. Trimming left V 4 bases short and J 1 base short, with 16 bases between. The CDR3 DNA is TGCGCCAGCAGCCTGGAGGTGCGGCGCTTTAACTATGGCTACACCTTC. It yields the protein CASSLEVRRFNYGYTF.

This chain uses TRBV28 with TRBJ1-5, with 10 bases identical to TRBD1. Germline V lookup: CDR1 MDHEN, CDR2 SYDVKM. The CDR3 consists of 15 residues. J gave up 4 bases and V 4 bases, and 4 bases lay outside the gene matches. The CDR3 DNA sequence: TGTGCCAGCAGTTCATCGGGACAGGGGAATCAGCCCCAGCATTTT. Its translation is CASSSSGQGNQPQHF.

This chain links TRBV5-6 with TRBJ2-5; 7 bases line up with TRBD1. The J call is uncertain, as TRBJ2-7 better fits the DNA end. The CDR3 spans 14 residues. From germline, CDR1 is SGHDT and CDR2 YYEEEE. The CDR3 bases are TGTGCCAGCAGCTTCCAGGGGACAGACCACGAGCAGTACTTC. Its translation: CASSFQGTDHEQYF.

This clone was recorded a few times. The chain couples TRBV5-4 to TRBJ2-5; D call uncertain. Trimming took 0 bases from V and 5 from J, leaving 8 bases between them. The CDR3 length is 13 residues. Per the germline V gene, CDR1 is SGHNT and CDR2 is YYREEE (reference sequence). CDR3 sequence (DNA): TGTGCCAGCAGCTTGGGGGCTGCGGAGACCCAGTACTTC. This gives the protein CASSLGAAETQYF.